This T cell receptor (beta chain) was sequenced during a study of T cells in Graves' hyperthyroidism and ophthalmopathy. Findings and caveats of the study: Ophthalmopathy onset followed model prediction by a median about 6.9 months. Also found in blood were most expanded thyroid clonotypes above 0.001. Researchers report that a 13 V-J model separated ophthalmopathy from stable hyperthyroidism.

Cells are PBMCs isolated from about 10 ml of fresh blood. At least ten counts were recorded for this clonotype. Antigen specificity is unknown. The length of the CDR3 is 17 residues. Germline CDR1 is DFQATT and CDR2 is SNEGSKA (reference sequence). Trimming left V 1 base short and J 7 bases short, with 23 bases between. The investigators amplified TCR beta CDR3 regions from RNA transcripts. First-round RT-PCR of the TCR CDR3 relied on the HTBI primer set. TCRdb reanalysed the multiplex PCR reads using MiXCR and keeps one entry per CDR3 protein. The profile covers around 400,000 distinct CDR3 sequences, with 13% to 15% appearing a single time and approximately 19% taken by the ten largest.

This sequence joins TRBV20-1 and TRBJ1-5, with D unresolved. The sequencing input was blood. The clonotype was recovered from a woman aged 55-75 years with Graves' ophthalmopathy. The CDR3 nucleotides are TGCAGTGCTAGAGTCCCCCCCCGCTTCGCTTCCAAACAGCCCCAGCATTTT. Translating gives CSARVPPRFASKQPQHF.